A single sample is the source of the 28 T cell receptor beta chains below, sequenced in a study of cytomegalovirus exposure and HLA in healthy donors. The PCR made use of 60 Vbeta and 13 Jbeta primers. This table comes from immunoSEQ multiplex PCR, and its TCRdb copy is limited to in-frame clones, with some not included. The sample records approximately 140,000 clones, 60% to 80% being singletons. The sample comprised PBMCs. These receptors were collected from a male donor in good health and CMV-seronegative.

The V gene is TRBV27, the J gene TRBJ2-5, with D perhaps TRBD1 (6 bases). The CDR3 contains 12 residues. Germline V gene lookup returns CDR1 MNHEY and CDR2 SMNVEV (reference sequence). V was trimmed by 5 bases and J by 5 bases, leaving 9 bases between them. The CDR3 protein is CASSQGKETQYF. In nucleotides, the CDR3 is TGTGCCAGCAGTCAGGGGAAGGAGACCCAGTACTTC.

This clone has only a few counts. V and J are TRBV28 and TRBJ2-1; D may be TRBD2 (6 bases). Germline-derived CDR1 and CDR2 are MDHEN and SYDVKM. Trimming cost V 2 bases and J 10 bases, with 21 bases left between them. The CDR3 sequence is 16 residues long. CDR3 nucleotides: TGTGCCAGCAGTTTAGGGGGATGGAGGGGTTGGGGAGAGCAGTTCTTC. Its protein product is CASSLGGWRGWGEQFF.

The rearrangement uses TRBV9 and TRBJ1-1, with 8 positions matching TRBD1. Germline assignment: CDR1 SGDLS and CDR2 YYNGEE. The CDR3 covers 15 residues. After removal of 4 bases from V and 1 base from J, the junction contained 6 bases not matched to a gene. The CDR3 region is CASSSGQGGNTEAFF. The CDR3 region has the DNA TGTGCCAGCAGCTCAGGACAGGGAGGGAACACTGAAGCTTTCTTT.

The gene calls are TRBV19 and TRBJ1-2, with D perhaps matching TRBD1 (6 bases). Germline V CDR1 and CDR2: LNHDA, SQIVND (reference sequence). V lost 6 bases to trimming and J lost 12 bases, with 14 bases between them. This CDR3 is 11 amino acids long. The CDR3 DNA reads TGTGCCAGTAGGGTAAGGACAGAGGACACCTTC. Residues: CASRVRTEDTF.

V and J are TRBV6-1 and TRBJ2-3; D remains unclear. Trimming removed 1 base from V and 1 base from J, with 15 bases in between. The CDR3 spans 17 residues. Germline-derived CDR1 and CDR2 are MNHNS and SASEGT. CDR3 sequence reads: CASSEVSGRFGTDTQYF. Written as DNA, the CDR3 is TGTGCCAGCAGTGAAGTGTCTGGCAGGTTCGGCACAGATACGCAGTATTTT.

The chain is built from TRBV30 and TRBJ1-1; perhaps TRBD1 as D (5 bases). Per the germline V gene, CDR1 is GTSNPN and CDR2 is SVGIG (reference sequence). The CDR3 covers 13 residues. The ends were cut back, 0 bases at V and 5 bases at J, with 10 bases in the middle. CDR3 sequence reads: CAWSVLEGTEAFF. The CDR3 DNA reads as TGTGCCTGGAGTGTGTTGGAGGGGACTGAAGCTTTCTTT.

The V and J genes are TRBV11-2 and TRBJ1-2; 8 bases align to TRBD1. V dropped 5 bases and J dropped 7; count of bases not matched to a gene: 18. Germline V gene sequence: CDR1 SGHAT, CDR2 FQNNGV. CDR3 length equals 17 residues. DNA of the CDR3: TGTGCCAGCAGCCCCGGGGACAGGCGCCCCGGACCGGGTGGCTACACCTTC. Its protein product is CASSPGDRRPGPGGYTF.

The chain's CDR3 is CASSQNIGEAFF. CDR3 DNA: TGCGCCAGCAGCCAAAATATAGGAGAGGCTTTCTTT. V is TRBV4-3 and J is TRBJ1-1; no firm D call. The germline gives CDR1 LGHNA, CDR2 YSLEER. Trimming removed 2 bases at V and 11 bases at J, with 12 bases between. The CDR3 consists of 12 residues.

The V call is TRBV30, the J call TRBJ1-4; the D gene is possibly TRBD1 (6 bases). This CDR3 has 16 residues. The V end lost 4 bases, the J end lost 8 bases, and 23 bases lay between the germline ends. CDR1 and CDR2 (germline): GTSNPN, SVGIG (reference sequence). CDR3 amino acids: CAWIGRGAAGDEKLFF. In DNA form, the CDR3 reads TGTGCCTGGATAGGAAGGGGGGCGGCGGGGGACGAAAAACTGTTTTTT.

J is TRBJ2-3 and V is TRBV7-3, with TRBD1 as a possible D gene (6 bases). Germline CDR1 is SGHTA and CDR2 is FQGTGA. The CDR3 loop spans 15 amino acids. V was trimmed by 3 bases and J by 0 bases, leaving 10 bases between them. CDR3 in amino acids: CASSLVGASTDTQYF. DNA of the CDR3: TGTGCCAGCAGCTTGGTGGGGGCTAGCACAGATACGCAGTATTTT.

The chain carries TRBV10-3 and TRBJ2-2, with 7 bases matching TRBD1. Germline-derived CDR1 and CDR2 are ENHRY and SYGVKD. The CDR3 loop spans 16 amino acids. V lost 7 bases, J lost 5 bases, and 13 bases stayed unmatched. The CDR3 DNA reads TGTGCCATCAAAGGCAGGGACAGTACGGGGACCGGGGAGCTGTTTTTT. As protein: CAIKGRDSTGTGELFF.

This chain uses TRBV7-6 with TRBJ2-1; TRBD1 matches 11 bases. Germline CDR1 reads SGHVS; CDR2 reads FNYEAQ. V was clipped by 5 bases and J by 8 bases; unmatched bases: 8. This CDR3 region has 15 residues. The CDR3 reads CASSQWTGGNDEQFF. DNA of the CDR3: TGTGCCAGCAGCCAATGGACAGGGGGCAACGATGAGCAGTTCTTC.

This chain links TRBV2 with TRBJ2-3, with 9 bases aligning to TRBD1. The V gene end was trimmed by 8 bases and the J gene end by 0 bases; junction bases not matched to a gene: 12. Germline CDR1 and CDR2: SNHLY and FYNNEI. CDR3 length equals 17 residues. CDR3 in DNA: TGTGCCAGCTCCTCCACCGGGACAGGGTACAGCACAGATACGCAGTATTTT. This sequence encodes CASSSTGTGYSTDTQYF.

The sample holds a few counts of this clone. The J gene is TRBJ2-7, the V gene TRBV25-1, with D perhaps TRBD1 (6 bases). V was shortened by 6 bases and J by 3 bases, with 12 bases between the two germline ends. The CDR3 loop spans 13 amino acids. Germline V gene data show CDR1 as MGHDK and CDR2 as SYGVNS. This chain's CDR3 is CASSLQGHYEQYF. In DNA, the CDR3 is TGTGCCAGCAGCCTACAGGGACACTACGAGCAGTACTTC.

Written as DNA, the CDR3 is TGTGCCAGCATCGCTAACTCTTCGGGCCAAGAGACCCAGTACTTC. This codes for CASIANSSGQETQYF. The chain combines TRBV7-9 with TRBJ2-5; D uncertain. CDR3 length: 15 amino acids. The germline V and J ends were trimmed by 7 bases and 1 base, with 16 bases remaining between them. CDR1 is SEHNR, CDR2 FQNEAQ, per germline (reference sequence).

V usage is TRBV28 and J usage is TRBJ1-1; weak D call: TRBD1 (5 bases). Trimming took 7 bases from V and 4 from J, leaving 16 bases between them. From germline, CDR1 is MDHEN and CDR2 SYDVKM. The CDR3 spans 14 residues. As DNA, the CDR3 is TGTGCCAGCACCCGCGGAGGGGCGGCCACTGAAGCTTTCTTT. Amino acids: CASTRGGAATEAFF.

The V and J genes are TRBV4-1 and TRBJ2-5; 7 positions match TRBD2. The length of the CDR3 is 15 residues. The junction had 4 bases not matched to a gene; V was cut back by 1 base and J by 2 bases. CDR1 MGHRA and CDR2 YSYEKL come from the germline V gene. The CDR3 DNA follows: TGCGCCAGCAGCCAAGTAGCGGGCAGGCAAGAGACCCAGTACTTC. Its protein is CASSQVAGRQETQYF.

The chain combines TRBV10-3 with TRBJ2-7; 10 nucleotides match TRBD1. The length of the CDR3 is 17 residues. Germline values: CDR1 ENHRY, CDR2 SYGVKD. Trimming cost V 1 base and J 5 bases; bases outside gene matches: 11. CDR3 residues: CAISELSTGGLSHEQYF. In DNA form, the CDR3 reads TGTGCCATCAGTGAGTTATCGACAGGGGGCTTATCACACGAGCAGTACTTC.

DNA for the CDR3: TGCGCCAGCAGCTTGGGACTAGGAACGGGTTTCAGTCAGTTCTTC. This sequence encodes CASSLGLGTGFSQFF. This chain joins TRBV5-1 and TRBJ2-1, with a weak D call TRBD2 (6 bases). This CDR3 has 15 residues. Germline V lookup: CDR1 SGHRS, CDR2 YFSETQ. V was cut by 0 bases and J by 13 bases, with 20 bases left in between.

V gene TRBV5-1 combines with J gene TRBJ2-5; D ambiguous. CDR3 length: 13 amino acids. With 4 bases removed from V and 1 base from J, the gap between germline ends came to 8 bases. Germline V lookup: CDR1 SGHRS, CDR2 YFSETQ. CDR3 loop: CASSPGAQETQYF. CDR3 nucleotides: TGCGCCAGCAGCCCGGGTGCCCAAGAGACCCAGTACTTC. The full variable domain, its missing parts supplied by reference TRBV5-1 and TRBJ2-5, is KAGVTQTPRYLIKTRGQQVTLSCSPISGHRSVSWYQQTPGQGLQFLFEYFSETQRNKGNFPGRFSGRQFSNSRSEMNVSTLELGDSALYLCASSPGAQETQYFGPGTRLLVL.

Comments on this clone: Other nucleotide sequences from this sample produce the same CDR3. This chain connects TRBV7-2 to TRBJ1-1; D gene uncertain. The germline gives CDR1 SGHTA, CDR2 FQGNSA. This CDR3 is 13 amino acids long. V was trimmed by 1 base and J by 5 bases, leaving 8 bases between them. The CDR3 DNA is TGTGCCAGCAGCTTAGGGGGAGTAACTGAAGCTTTCTTT. It yields the protein CASSLGGVTEAFF.

The CDR3 spells CASSVGGDEETQYF. In nucleotides, the CDR3 is TGTGCCAGCAGCGTAGGGGGGGATGAGGAGACCCAGTACTTC. The V and J genes are TRBV9 and TRBJ2-5, with TRBD2 as a possible D gene (6 bases). V shed 0 bases and J shed 5 bases, with 11 bases lying between them. This CDR3 is built from 14 residues. CDR1 SGDLS and CDR2 YYNGEE come from the germline V gene.

This chain uses TRBV4-3 with TRBJ2-3, with a possible D match to TRBD2 (6 bases). V was pared by 3 bases and J by 1 base, with 11 bases between. The germline V gene has CDR1 LGHNA and CDR2 YSLEER. The CDR3 is made up of 15 amino acids. CDR3 nucleotides: TGCGCCAGCAGCCATGAGCGGGTCGGCACAGATACGCAGTATTTT. It specifies CASSHERVGTDTQYF.

The rearrangement links TRBV5-6 to TRBJ1-1, with a possible D match to TRBD1 (5 bases). The CDR3 has 13 residues. Germline-derived CDR1 and CDR2 are SGHDT and YYEEEE. Trimming removed 3 bases at V and 6 bases at J, with 12 bases between. This chain's CDR3 is CASSWGWGAEAFF. The CDR3 DNA reads as TGTGCCAGCAGCTGGGGTTGGGGCGCTGAAGCTTTCTTT.

The chain carries TRBV6-1 and TRBJ2-1; 7 bases line up with TRBD2. This CDR3 comprises 15 residues. In germline, CDR1 is MNHNS, CDR2 SASEGT. J was trimmed by 5 bases and V by 8 bases; bases with no gene match: 12. The CDR3 coding sequence is TGTGCCAGCCGGGGGTACCGTACTAGCGACAATGAGCAGTTCTTC. Translated: CASRGYRTSDNEQFF.

This clone was counted between two and nine times. The genes are TRBV2 and TRBJ1-2, with D perhaps matching TRBD1 (6 bases). The germline gives CDR1 SNHLY, CDR2 FYNNEI. Trimming took off 2 bases at V and 3 bases at J, with 13 bases between the two ends. The CDR3 contains 15 residues. CDR3 sequence (DNA): TGTGCCAGCAGTGAATCCCCTAGGACAGACTATGGCTACACCTTC. It specifies CASSESPRTDYGYTF.

The rearrangement links TRBV25-1 to TRBJ2-5; TRBD1 agrees at 9 bases. J gave up 5 bases and V 4 bases, and 8 bases lay outside the gene matches. CDR3 length: 15 amino acids. Germline CDR1 is MGHDK and CDR2 is SYGVNS. In DNA form, the CDR3 reads TGTGCCAGCAGTGGCGGGACAGGGTCTGGGGAGACCCAGTACTTC. This sequence encodes CASSGGTGSGETQYF.

The chain joins TRBV6-4 to TRBJ2-3; unclear D gene. Trimming removed 4 bases at V and 0 bases at J, with 8 bases between. Germline CDR1 MRHNA, CDR2 SNTAGT. This CDR3 contains 14 residues. The CDR3 sequence: CASSAGFSTDTQYF. The CDR3 nucleotides are TGTGCCAGCAGTGCCGGGTTCAGCACAGATACGCAGTATTTT.